This T cell receptor beta chain was observed in a study of T cells after yellow fever vaccination. Study-wide background: Fractions of limited cellularity were prepared by means of SMART-Seq v4 Ultra Low Input.

Researchers made TCR cDNA using 5'RACE template switching, and this step added a universal primer site and UMIs. TCRdb independently ran MiXCR on the 5' RACE reads; one entry per CDR3 protein. Of about 340,000 distinct CDR3 sequences detected, roughly an eighth appear once; the ten largest clones hold 2.5% to 4%. Study conclusions and caveats: From the bulk population, abundant clonotypes could contaminate and appear within FACS-sorted repertoires.

This clonotype appeared many times. The antigen is undetermined. Germline assignment: CDR1 SGHRS and CDR2 YFSETQ. V was shortened by 4 bases and J by 1 base, with 16 bases between the two germline ends. The CDR3 consists of 16 residues. Sample: CD4+ T cells sorted from PBMCs, taken 15 days after the yellow fever booster vaccination. This rearrangement joins TRBV5-1 to TRBJ2-3; the D call may be TRBD1 or TRBD2 (6 bases each). The TCR was taken from a young man who received the YFV17D yellow fever vaccine. This chain's CDR3 is CASSLVFGGGTDTQYF. The CDR3 bases are TGCGCCAGCAGCCTGGTTTTCGGGGGCGGCACAGATACGCAGTATTTT.